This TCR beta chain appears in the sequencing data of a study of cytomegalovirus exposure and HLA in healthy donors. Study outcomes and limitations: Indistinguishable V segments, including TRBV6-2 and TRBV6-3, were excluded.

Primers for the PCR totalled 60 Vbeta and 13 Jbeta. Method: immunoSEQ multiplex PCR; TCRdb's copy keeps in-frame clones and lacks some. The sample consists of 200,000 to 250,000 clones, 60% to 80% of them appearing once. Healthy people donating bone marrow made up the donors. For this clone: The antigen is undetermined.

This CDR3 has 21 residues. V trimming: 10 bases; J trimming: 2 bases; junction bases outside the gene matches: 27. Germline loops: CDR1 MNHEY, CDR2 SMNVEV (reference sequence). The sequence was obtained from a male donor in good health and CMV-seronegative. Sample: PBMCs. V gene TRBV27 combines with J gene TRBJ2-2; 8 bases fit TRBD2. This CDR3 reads CAMGCQQFTLQRGPNTGELFF. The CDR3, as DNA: TGTGCCATGGGGTGCCAGCAGTTTACTCTCCAGCGGGGGCCTAACACCGGGGAGCTGTTTTTT.